The T cell receptor beta chain under discussion was sequenced for a study of spatial heterogeneity in lung cancer. Background on the study: The study sequenced follow-up PBMC samples when they were available, at a median of approximately 2 years after resection. Sequences of the beta chain were consistently detected in greater numbers than alpha-chain sequences.

This clonotype is medium-sized. MiXCR was run by TCRdb on the 5' RACE reads, yielding one entry per CDR3 protein. This sample has over 15,000 distinct CDR3 sequences; about a fifth occur once, and the top ten carry about 6.4%. Trimming took 4 bases from V and 2 from J; bases not matched to a gene: 9. The CDR3 runs 18 residues. Germline loops: CDR1 ENHRY, CDR2 SYGVKD. Time point reported: blood at routine non-recurrence follow-up after resection. Unsorted tumor, nontumor lung tissue or cryopreserved PBMC supplied the whole RNA. The TCR originated in a male donor with early-stage non-small cell lung cancer. This sequence joins TRBV10-3 and TRBJ2-3; 13 bases map to TRBD2. The input for sequencing was PBMCs, taken at follow-up. CDR3 in DNA: TGTGCCATCAGTGGGACTAGCGGGGGATCGGCCGACACAGATACGCAGTATTTT. Translating it yields CAISGTSGGSADTDTQYF.